The present TCR beta chain was sequenced within a study of CD8+CD57+ T cells in acquired aplastic anemia (dated by TCRdb to 2016 to 2019). Regarding the complete study: DNA extracted from sorted CD4+ and CD8+ cells had a mean of approximately 3 ug, with a range of roughly 0.19 to 27.4 ug. CD8+CD57+ expansion was defined as frequency above the mean frequency observed in healthy subjects.

Broader findings and caveats from the paper: Around 28 CD8+ CDR3 sequences were found to be shared between patients and controls, but these sequences appeared to be highly expressed in patients and within the immunodominant clones of the patients. Between patients and healthy controls, no significant difference in CD8+ Simpson's diversity was found (P=0.060).

CDR1 and CDR2 (SNHLY, FYNNEI) derive from the germline V gene. The CDR3 holds 18 amino acids from the cysteine to the phenylalanine. CDR3 DNA only is kept here, 54 bases in frame from base 1. At the junction V is shortened by 5 bases and J by 0 bases, with 19 bases in between. Genomic DNA was used as template for profiling of TCR beta VDJ combinations and CDR3 sequences. An Illumina HiSeq 2000 was the platform used for TCR repertoire sequencing. In the paper's pipeline: Repertoire assessment relied on Simpson's diversity index, CDR3 size and DJ length profiles, and TRBV/TRBJ rearrangement plots. The most abundant DNA sequence in the deep sequencing data was taken as the immunodominant clone. CDR3 amino acid sequences were screened for sharing across subjects and compared with published repertoires and the VDJdb database. Using fastp trimming at Q25 and MiXCR clonotype assembly, TCRdb reanalyzed the public sequencing data and kept in-frame beta chains. Rows are combined by CDR3 protein, so each entry shows the most common genes and DNA. The V and J calls were not made by the authors but by TCRdb's processing. For this sample there are about 160,000 distinct CDR3 sequences; 71% appear just once. 40% to 55% of the sample rests with the top ten.

This clonotype has a count of ten or more. What this receptor recognizes is not known. No base quality information exists; no much larger clone differs at one position. Expansion of CD8+CD57+ cells had been shown by flow cytometry in the patients chosen for sequencing. Every patient had severe acquired aplastic anemia, diagnosed using the International Study of Aplastic Anemia and Agranulocytosis and Camitta criteria. At the time blood was sampled, none of the patients had received any therapy. The study deep-sequenced TCR repertoires of sorted CD4+ and CD8+ blood T cells from severe aplastic anemia patients and healthy subjects. Patients were enrolled under clinicaltrials.gov protocols 00001620, 01623167, 00001397, 00071045, 00081523 and 00961064 in the USA. Ficoll-Paque density gradient centrifugation was used to isolate peripheral blood mononuclear cells. Before DNA extraction, CD4+ and CD8+ T cells were sorted with FACS or magnetic beads.

Sequenced: sorted CD4+, CD8+, or CD8+CD57+ T cells (not recorded which) from PBMCs. The sequence came from a human donor with aplastic anemia. The sequence links TRBV2 to TRBJ2-2; TRBD2 could be the D gene, as 6 bases match. The DNA is TGTGCCAGCAGTCCAGCGCCGGGACTCCGAACGAACACCGGGGAGCTGTTTTTT. It specifies CASSPAPGLRTNTGELFF.